Below, 26 T cell receptor beta chains from the same sample are listed, as sequenced in a study of T cell responses to AZD1222 COVID-19 vaccine. Assay: immunoSEQ multiplex PCR; the TCRdb copy retains only in-frame clones and omits some. In the table there are about 89,000 clones, approximately 89% of which are singletons. This specimen consisted of peripheral blood, obtained 28 days after the second AZD1222 dose. These receptors were taken from an adult who received the AZD1222 COVID-19 vaccine.

The chain has TRBV11-2 and TRBJ1-2, with D hard to call. The CDR3 consists of 12 residues. Germline V CDR1 and CDR2: SGHAT, FQNNGV. Trimming shortened V by 3 bases and J by 5 bases, and 7 bases separated the two germline ends. The CDR3 sequence: CASSFVRYGYTF. The DNA for the CDR3 is TGTGCCAGCAGCTTCGTCCGATATGGCTACACCTTC. Variable domain in full (rest from reference TRBV11-2 and TRBJ1-2): EAGVAQSPRYKIIEKRQSVAFWCNPISGHATLYWYQQILGQGPKLLIQFQNNGVVDDSQLPKDRFSAERLKGVDSTLKIQPAKLEDSAVYLCASSFVRYGYTFGSGTRLTVV.

This chain uses TRBV19 with TRBJ2-2; no firm D call. V was pared by 8 bases and J by 3 bases, with 7 bases between. This CDR3 is built from 12 residues. Looked up from germline, CDR1 is LNHDA and CDR2 is SQIVND (reference sequence). Written as DNA, the CDR3 is TGTGCCAGTCAGTTATACACCGGGGAGCTGTTTTTT. Protein product: CASQLYTGELFF.

In DNA form, the CDR3 reads TGTGCCAGCAGTCCTCGGGAGGGGATCGGGGAGCTGTTTTTT. Its translation: CASSPREGIGELFF. The gene calls are TRBV2 and TRBJ2-2, with TRBD2 matching over 8 bases. Germline trimming cut 5 bases from V and 7 bases from J; bases unmatched to any gene: 6. The germline V gene encodes CDR1 SNHLY and CDR2 FYNNEI. The CDR3 sequence is 14 residues long.

The J gene is TRBJ2-6, the V gene TRBV7-9; D remains unclear. The ends were cut back, 1 base at V and 12 bases at J, with 4 bases in the middle. Per the germline V gene, CDR1 is SEHNR and CDR2 is FQNEAQ (reference sequence). The CDR3 has 11 residues. The CDR3 loop is CASSLGAVLTF. The CDR3 bases are TGTGCCAGCAGCTTAGGAGCCGTCCTGACTTTC.

The genes are TRBV16 and TRBJ1-1, with a tentative D call TRBD1 (5 bases). The germline V and J ends were trimmed by 4 bases and 1 base, with 10 bases remaining between them. CDR1 and CDR2 from the germline V gene are KGHSY and FQNENV. The CDR3 sequence is 14 residues long. Here the CDR3 reads CASSPGNWNTEAFF. DNA of the CDR3: TGTGCCAGCAGCCCAGGGAACTGGAACACTGAAGCTTTCTTT.

V is TRBV30 and J is TRBJ2-7; D possibly corresponds to TRBD2 (5 bases). Germline CDR1 GTSNPN, CDR2 SVGIG (reference sequence). CDR3 length equals 12 residues. Trimming left V 7 bases short and J 3 bases short, with 13 bases between. CDR3 nucleotide sequence: TGTGCCTCCAGAAGGGCGGGCTACGAGCAGTACTTC. Residues: CASRRAGYEQYF.

This clone has only a few counts. The CDR3, as DNA: TGTGCCAGCAGCTTAATCGTAGTACCCTACGAGCAGTACTTC. The encoded protein is CASSLIVVPYEQYF. This chain links TRBV7-9 with TRBJ2-7; no clear D gene. V lost 2 bases, J lost 2 bases, and 10 bases lay in between. The length of the CDR3 is 14 residues. Germline V gene lookup returns CDR1 SEHNR and CDR2 FQNEAQ (reference sequence).

This chain uses TRBV5-1 with TRBJ1-1; a weak D match, TRBD1 (6 bases). Germline CDR1 and CDR2: SGHRS and YFSETQ. V lost 4 bases and J 4 bases, leaving 14 bases between the germline ends. The length of the CDR3 is 14 residues. The CDR3: CASSGGSAATEAFF. The CDR3 bases are TGCGCCAGCAGCGGGGGCAGTGCGGCCACTGAAGCTTTCTTT. Combining the CDR3 with reference TRBV5-1 and TRBJ1-1 gives the whole variable domain KAGVTQTPRYLIKTRGQQVTLSCSPISGHRSVSWYQQTPGQGLQFLFEYFSETQRNKGNFPGRFSGRQFSNSRSEMNVSTLELGDSALYLCASSGGSAATEAFFGQGTRLTVV.

The gene calls are TRBV30 and TRBJ2-7; 7 positions match TRBD2. V gave up 8 bases and J gave up 2 bases; unmatched junction bases: 6. CDR1 is GTSNPN and CDR2 is SVGIG in the germline V gene (reference sequence). CDR3 length: 12 residues. CDR3 DNA sequence: TGTGCCGGGGGGGAGCGGACCTACGAGCAGTACTTC. This codes for CAGGERTYEQYF.

The chain is built from TRBV9 and TRBJ2-5; no clear D. The germline gives CDR1 SGDLS, CDR2 YYNGEE. The CDR3 sequence is 15 residues long. Trimming pared 3 bases from V and 3 bases from J, leaving 15 bases between. The CDR3 spells CASSASPRPEETQYF. CDR3 in DNA: TGTGCCAGCAGCGCGAGTCCCCGACCCGAAGAGACCCAGTACTTC.

The chain carries TRBV11-3 and TRBJ1-6; tentative D call: TRBD1 (5 bases). CDR3 length equals 15 residues. Trimming cost V 1 base and J 7 bases, with 11 bases left between them. Germline V gene lookup returns CDR1 SGHNT and CDR2 YENEEA. CDR3 loop: CASSLAGGWNSPLHF. In nucleotides, the CDR3 is TGTGCCAGCAGCTTAGCTGGGGGGTGGAATTCACCCCTCCACTTT. The entire variable domain, with the rest obtained from reference TRBV11-3 and TRBJ1-6, is as follows: EAGVVQSPRYKIIEKKQPVAFWCNPISGHNTLYWYLQNLGQGPELLIRYENEEAVDDSQLPKDRFSAERLKGVDSTLKIQPAELGDSAVYLCASSLAGGWNSPLHFGNGTRLTVT.

The chain joins TRBV11-2 to TRBJ1-2, with D uncertain. The CDR3 totals 14 residues. In germline, CDR1 is SGHAT, CDR2 FQNNGV. The V end was cut by 5 bases, the J end by 0 bases, with 10 bases between. The CDR3 protein is CASSPAITNYGYTF. In DNA form, the CDR3 reads TGTGCCAGCAGCCCCGCGATCACTAACTATGGCTACACCTTC.

This clone was picked up a small number of times. This sequence joins TRBV6-1 and TRBJ1-1; D gene uncertain. Trimming pared 2 bases from V and 7 bases from J, leaving 14 bases between. Per the germline V gene, CDR1 is MNHNS and CDR2 is SASEGT. CDR3 length: 14 amino acids. Here the CDR3 DNA reads TGTGCCAGCAGTGAAAGGGTTGGGAGGAGTGAAGCTTTCTTT. The encoded protein is CASSERVGRSEAFF.

V is TRBV7-2 and J is TRBJ1-3; D uncertain. The CDR3 loop spans 15 amino acids. CDR1 and CDR2 from the germline V gene are SGHTA and FQGNSA. Deletions cut 3 bases from V and 4 bases from J, with 13 bases between. This CDR3 is CASSLTQLSGNTIYF. The DNA of the CDR3 is TGTGCCAGCAGCTTGACCCAGCTCTCCGGAAACACCATATATTTT.

The rearrangement uses TRBV15 and TRBJ2-2; 7 bases are shared with TRBD2. This CDR3 contains 18 residues. The V gene end was trimmed by 0 bases and the J gene end by 6 bases; junction bases not matched to a gene: 13. Germline CDR1 and CDR2: LNHNV and YYDKDF (reference sequence). In DNA, the CDR3 is TGTGCCACCAGCAGAGAGGAGTGGAGAGGGACTACCGCCGGGGAGCTGTTTTTT. Translated, it gives CATSREEWRGTTAGELFF.

This sequence joins TRBV6-5 and TRBJ2-7; no clear D. The V gene's germline CDR1 is MNHEY and CDR2 SVGAGI. CDR3 size: 14 residues. With 2 bases removed from V and 2 bases from J, the gap between germline ends came to 10 bases. In DNA, the CDR3 is TGTGCCAGCAGTTACGGGCCAGCTGCCTACGAGCAGTACTTC. Translated, it gives CASSYGPAAYEQYF.

The chain has TRBV2 and TRBJ1-2; D possibly corresponds to TRBD1 (6 bases). The CDR3 covers 15 residues. Deletions cut 6 bases from V and 4 bases from J, with 18 bases between. Germline CDR1 and CDR2: SNHLY and FYNNEI. The CDR3 sequence: CASRRYRVRGYGYTF. Written as DNA, the CDR3 is TGTGCCAGCAGGCGCTACAGGGTCAGGGGCTATGGCTACACCTTC.

This clone was seen a single time. The chain joins TRBV11-2 to TRBJ1-3; 8 nucleotides agree with TRBD1. The CDR3 is made up of 14 amino acids. CDR1 and CDR2 from the germline V gene are SGHAT and FQNNGV. With 4 bases clipped from V and 1 base from J, the junction kept 0 bases outside the gene matches. CDR3: CASSYRGSGNTIYF. The CDR3 DNA reads as TGTGCCAGCAGCTACAGGGGGTCTGGAAACACCATATATTTT.

The genes are TRBV6-5 and TRBJ1-2; perhaps TRBD1 as D (6 bases). Trimming took 8 bases from V and 4 from J, leaving 11 bases between them. Germline values: CDR1 MNHEY, CDR2 SVGAGI. This CDR3 has 12 amino acids. CDR3 DNA sequence: TGTGCCAGCCTAGACAGGTTCTATGGCTACACCTTC. It is translated as CASLDRFYGYTF.

The V call is TRBV5-6, the J call TRBJ1-5; D gene uncertain. Germline V lookup: CDR1 SGHDT, CDR2 YYEEEE. The V end lost 1 base, the J end lost 2 bases, and 13 bases lay between the germline ends. The CDR3 extends over 16 amino acids. The CDR3 region is CASSLLVGTGNQPQHF. CDR3 DNA: TGTGCCAGCAGCTTGTTGGTTGGAACAGGCAATCAGCCCCAGCATTTT.

This chain links TRBV6-4 with TRBJ1-6; tentative D call: TRBD1 (5 bases). CDR3 length: 14 amino acids. V lost 8 bases to trimming and J lost 7 bases, with 15 bases between them. Germline lookup yields CDR1 MRHNA and CDR2 SNTAGT. The CDR3 DNA reads TGTGCCAGCCGATCCGGGACGGAAAATTCACCCCTCCACTTT. Protein product: CASRSGTENSPLHF.

The count of this clone is one. The chain employs TRBV5-6 and TRBJ1-4; D possibly corresponds to TRBD1 (6 bases). Germline CDR1 reads SGHDT; CDR2 reads YYEEEE. The CDR3 spans 17 residues. Trimming stripped 4 bases from V and 5 bases from J, with 21 bases between. CDR3 loop: CASSEAVGRGRNEKLFF. In DNA form, the CDR3 reads TGTGCCAGCAGCGAGGCGGTGGGCAGGGGCCGCAATGAAAAACTGTTTTTT. Variable domain in full (rest from reference TRBV5-6 and TRBJ1-4): DAGVTQSPTHLIKTRGQQVTLRCSPKSGHDTVSWYQQALGQGPQFIFQYYEEEERQRGNFPDRFSGHQFPNYSSELNVNALLLGDSALYLCASSEAVGRGRNEKLFFGSGTQLSVL.

V usage is TRBV27 and J usage is TRBJ1-5, with D perhaps TRBD1 (5 bases). V lost 6 bases to trimming and J lost 4 bases, with 10 bases between them. The CDR3 loop spans 13 amino acids. Per germline, CDR1 MNHEY and CDR2 SMNVEV (reference sequence). CDR3 protein: CASRMGGNQPQHF. The CDR3 DNA reads TGTGCCAGCAGGATGGGGGGGAATCAGCCCCAGCATTTT.

CDR3 DNA: TGCGCCAGCAAAACGAACACCTTCTCTAACTATGGCTACACCTTC. Encoded protein: CASKTNTFSNYGYTF. The rearrangement joins TRBV4-1 to TRBJ1-2; no clear D gene. This CDR3 spans 15 amino acids. Trimming took 7 bases from V and 0 from J, leaving 15 bases between them. CDR1 and CDR2 (germline): MGHRA, YSYEKL.

The chain employs TRBV7-9 and TRBJ2-1, with D perhaps matching TRBD2 (7 bases). The CDR3 is 15 amino acids. Germline CDR1 and CDR2: SEHNR and FQNEAQ (reference sequence). Trimming shortened V by 3 bases and J by 9 bases, and 18 bases separated the two germline ends. CDR3 DNA sequence: TGTGCCAGCAGCTTCGTTGGGGGGGCGAGATCTGAGCAGTTCTTC. It is translated as CASSFVGGARSEQFF.

The gene calls are TRBV7-3 and TRBJ2-7; TRBD2 matches at 7 bases. This CDR3 has 15 amino acids. The V segment lost 0 bases and the J segment 5 bases; nucleotides outside the gene matches: 7. Per the germline V gene, CDR1 is SGHTA and CDR2 is FQGTGA. The DNA for the CDR3 is TGTGCCAGCAGCTTAACAGGCCGAAGCGGGGACGAGCAGTACTTC. Translating it yields CASSLTGRSGDEQYF.